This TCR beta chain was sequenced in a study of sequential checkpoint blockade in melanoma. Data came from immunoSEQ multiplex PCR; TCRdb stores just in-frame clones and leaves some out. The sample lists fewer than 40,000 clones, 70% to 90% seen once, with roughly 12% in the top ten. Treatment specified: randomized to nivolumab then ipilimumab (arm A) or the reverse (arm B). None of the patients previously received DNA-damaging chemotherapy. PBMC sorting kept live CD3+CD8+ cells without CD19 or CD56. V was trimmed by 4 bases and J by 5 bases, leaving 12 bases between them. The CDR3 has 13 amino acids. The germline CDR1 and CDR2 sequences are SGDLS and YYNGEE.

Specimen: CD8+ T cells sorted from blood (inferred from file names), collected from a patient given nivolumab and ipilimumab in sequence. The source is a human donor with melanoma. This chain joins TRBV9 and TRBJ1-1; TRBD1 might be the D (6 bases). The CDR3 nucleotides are TGTGCCAGCAGCTTGGGGGCTAATACTGAAGCTTTCTTT. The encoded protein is CASSLGANTEAFF. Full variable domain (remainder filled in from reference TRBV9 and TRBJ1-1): DSGVTQTPKHLITATGQRVTLRCSPRSGDLSVYWYQQSLDQGLQFLIQYYNGEERAKGNILERFSAQQFPDLHSELNLSSLELGDSALYFCASSLGANTEAFFGQGTRLTVV.